The sequence of this T cell receptor (beta chain) was determined in a study of T-cell memory formation after mild COVID-19. With respect to this clonotype: The antigen remains unidentified.

TCRdb re-called the 5' RACE reads with MiXCR, one entry per CDR3 protein. The table records 500,000 to 550,000 distinct CDR3 sequences, just over 20% of them present only once. The study's findings and limits: Pre-infection memory carried some responding clones, suggesting that cross-reactive memory joined.

The germline CDR1 and CDR2 sequences are ENHRY and SYGVKD. CDR3 length: 11 amino acids. V was trimmed by 3 bases and J by 6 bases, leaving 4 bases between them. The source material was PBMCs or a T cell subset sorted from them (not recorded which). This receptor was taken from an adult woman who had mild COVID-19 (a few samples of this study predate the infection). Cell type and time point are not known. The chain employs TRBV10-3 and TRBJ2-3; no firm D call. CDR3 sequence (DNA): TGTGCCATCAGTGAAAAGGATACGCAGTATTTT. Residues: CAISEKDTQYF.